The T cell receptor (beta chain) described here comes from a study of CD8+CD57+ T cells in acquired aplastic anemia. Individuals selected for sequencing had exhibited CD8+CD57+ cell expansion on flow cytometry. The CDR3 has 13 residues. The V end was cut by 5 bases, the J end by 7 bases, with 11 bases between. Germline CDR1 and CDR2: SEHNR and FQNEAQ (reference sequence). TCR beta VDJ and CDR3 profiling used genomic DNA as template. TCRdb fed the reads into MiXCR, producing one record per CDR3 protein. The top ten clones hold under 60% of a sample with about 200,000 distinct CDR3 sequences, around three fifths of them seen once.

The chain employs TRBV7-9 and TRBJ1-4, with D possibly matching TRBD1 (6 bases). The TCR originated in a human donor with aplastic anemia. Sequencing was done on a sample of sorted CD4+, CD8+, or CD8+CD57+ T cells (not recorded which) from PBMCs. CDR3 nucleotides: TGTGCCAGCAGCCGCAGGGGATCTGAAAAACTGTTTTTT. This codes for CASSRRGSEKLFF. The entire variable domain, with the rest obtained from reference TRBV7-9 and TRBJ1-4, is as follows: DTGVSQNPRHKITKRGQNVTFRCDPISEHNRLYWYRQTLGQGPEFLTYFQNEAQLEKSRLLSDRFSAERPKGSFSTLEIQRTEQGDSAMYLCASSRRGSEKLFFGSGTQLSVL.